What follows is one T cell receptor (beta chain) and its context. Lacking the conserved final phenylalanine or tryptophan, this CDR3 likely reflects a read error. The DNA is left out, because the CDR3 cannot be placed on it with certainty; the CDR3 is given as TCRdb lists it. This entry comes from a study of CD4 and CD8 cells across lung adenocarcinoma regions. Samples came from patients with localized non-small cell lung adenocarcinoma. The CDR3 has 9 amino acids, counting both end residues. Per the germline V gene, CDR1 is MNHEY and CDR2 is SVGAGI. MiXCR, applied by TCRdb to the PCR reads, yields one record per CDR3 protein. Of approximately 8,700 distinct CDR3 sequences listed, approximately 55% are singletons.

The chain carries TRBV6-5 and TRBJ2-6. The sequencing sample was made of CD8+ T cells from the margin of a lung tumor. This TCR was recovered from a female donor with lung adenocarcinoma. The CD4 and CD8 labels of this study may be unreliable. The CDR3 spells CASSYVGNT.